Below, one TCR beta chain is given with its context. The data originate from a study of cytomegalovirus exposure and HLA in healthy donors. PCR primers comprised 60 Vbeta and 13 Jbeta primers. Data came from immunoSEQ multiplex PCR; TCRdb stores just in-frame clones and leaves some out. The sample records roughly 93,000 clones, around 76% being singletons. V was clipped by 2 bases and J by 6 bases; unmatched bases: 0. The CDR3 covers 12 residues. Germline lookup yields CDR1 SGHVS and CDR2 FQNEAQ. Input material: PBMCs. V is TRBV7-8 and J is TRBJ2-7; 8 bases agree with TRBD2. This TCR derives from a human donor in good health. This CDR3 reads CASSLTSGEQYF. The CDR3 coding sequence is TGTGCCAGCAGCTTAACTAGCGGCGAGCAGTACTTC.